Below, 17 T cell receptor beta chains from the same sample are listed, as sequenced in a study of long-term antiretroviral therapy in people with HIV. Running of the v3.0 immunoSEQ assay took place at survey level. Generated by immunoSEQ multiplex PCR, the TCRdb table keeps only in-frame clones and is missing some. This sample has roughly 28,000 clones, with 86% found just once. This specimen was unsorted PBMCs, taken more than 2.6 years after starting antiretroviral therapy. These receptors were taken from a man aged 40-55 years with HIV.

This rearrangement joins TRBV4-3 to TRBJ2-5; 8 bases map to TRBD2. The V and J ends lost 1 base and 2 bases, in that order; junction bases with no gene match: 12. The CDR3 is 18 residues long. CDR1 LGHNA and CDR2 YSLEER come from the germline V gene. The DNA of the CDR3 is TGCGCCAGCAGCCAAGGGATCCCGGGTCTAGCGGGTCAAGAGACCCAGTACTTC. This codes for CASSQGIPGLAGQETQYF.

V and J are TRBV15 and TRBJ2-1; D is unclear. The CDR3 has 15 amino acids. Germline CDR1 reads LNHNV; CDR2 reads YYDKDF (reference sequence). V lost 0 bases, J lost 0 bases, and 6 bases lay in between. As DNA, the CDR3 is TGTGCCACCAGCAGAGAGTGGGGCTCCTACAATGAGCAGTTCTTC. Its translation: CATSREWGSYNEQFF.

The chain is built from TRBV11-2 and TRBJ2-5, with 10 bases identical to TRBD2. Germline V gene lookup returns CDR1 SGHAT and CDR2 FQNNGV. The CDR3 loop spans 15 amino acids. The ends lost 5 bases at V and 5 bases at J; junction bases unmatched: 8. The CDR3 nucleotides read TGTGCCAGCAGCGCGGCTAGCGGGGGATATGAGACCCAGTACTTC. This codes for CASSAASGGYETQYF.

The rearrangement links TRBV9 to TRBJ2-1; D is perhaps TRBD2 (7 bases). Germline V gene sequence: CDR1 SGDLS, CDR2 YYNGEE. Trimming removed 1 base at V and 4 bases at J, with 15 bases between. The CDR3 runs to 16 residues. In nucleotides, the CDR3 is TGTGCCAGCAGCGTAAGAGGGGGGGGAGGGTACAATGAGCAGTTCTTC. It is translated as CASSVRGGGGYNEQFF.

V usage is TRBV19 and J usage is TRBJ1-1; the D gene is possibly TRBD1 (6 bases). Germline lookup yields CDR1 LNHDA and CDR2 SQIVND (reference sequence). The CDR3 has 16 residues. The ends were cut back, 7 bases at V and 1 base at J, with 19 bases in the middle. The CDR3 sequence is CASTFTPGHSNTEAFF. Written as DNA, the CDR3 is TGTGCCAGTACCTTCACCCCGGGACACTCGAACACTGAAGCTTTCTTT.

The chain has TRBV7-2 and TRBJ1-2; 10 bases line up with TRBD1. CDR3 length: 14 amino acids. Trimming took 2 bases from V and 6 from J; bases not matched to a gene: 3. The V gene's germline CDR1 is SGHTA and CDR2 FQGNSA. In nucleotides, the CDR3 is TGTGCCAGCAGCTTAACCGGGACAGGGGATGGCTACACCTTC. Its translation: CASSLTGTGDGYTF.

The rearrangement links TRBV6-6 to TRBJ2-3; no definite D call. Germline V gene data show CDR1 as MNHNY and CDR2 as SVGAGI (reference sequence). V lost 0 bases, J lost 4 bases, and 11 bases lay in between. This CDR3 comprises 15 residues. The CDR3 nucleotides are TGTGCCAGCAGTTACTCGATTACGCTAGCAGATACGCAGTATTTT. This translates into CASSYSITLADTQYF.

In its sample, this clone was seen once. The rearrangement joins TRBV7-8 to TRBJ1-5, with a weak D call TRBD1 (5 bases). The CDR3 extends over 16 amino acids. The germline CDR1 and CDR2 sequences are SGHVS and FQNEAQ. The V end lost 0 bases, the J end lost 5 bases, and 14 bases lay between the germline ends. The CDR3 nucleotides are TGTGCCAGCAGCTTAGCGAGTAAGACAGCAGATCAGCCCCAGCATTTT. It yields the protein CASSLASKTADQPQHF. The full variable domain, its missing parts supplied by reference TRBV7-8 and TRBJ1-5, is GAGVSQSPRYKVAKRGQDVALRCDPISGHVSLFWYQQALGQGPEFLTYFQNEAQLDKSGLPSDRFFAERPEGSVSTLKIQRTQQEDSAVYLCASSLASKTADQPQHFGDGTRLSIL.

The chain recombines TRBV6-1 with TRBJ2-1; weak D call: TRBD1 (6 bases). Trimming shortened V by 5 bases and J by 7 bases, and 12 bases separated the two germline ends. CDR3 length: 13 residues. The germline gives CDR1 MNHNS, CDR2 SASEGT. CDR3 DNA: TGTGCCAGCAGTAAGACCGGGACAAATGAGCAGTTCTTC. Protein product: CASSKTGTNEQFF.

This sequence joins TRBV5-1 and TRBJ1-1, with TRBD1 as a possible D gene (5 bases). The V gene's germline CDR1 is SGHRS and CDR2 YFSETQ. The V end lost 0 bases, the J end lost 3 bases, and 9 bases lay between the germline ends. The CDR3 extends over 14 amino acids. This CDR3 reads CASSLGQTHTEAFF. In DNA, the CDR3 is TGCGCCAGCAGCTTGGGACAGACACACACTGAAGCTTTCTTT.

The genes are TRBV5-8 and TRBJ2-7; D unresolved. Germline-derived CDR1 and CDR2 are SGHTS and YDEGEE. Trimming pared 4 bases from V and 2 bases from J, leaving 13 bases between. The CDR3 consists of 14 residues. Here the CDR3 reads CASSTLGFTYEQYF. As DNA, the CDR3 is TGTGCCAGCAGCACTCTGGGGTTTACCTACGAGCAGTACTTC. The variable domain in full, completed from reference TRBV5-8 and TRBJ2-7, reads EAGVTQSPTHLIKTRGQQATLRCSPISGHTSVYWYQQALGLGLQFLLWYDEGEERNRGNFPPRFSGRQFPNYSSELNVNALELEDSALYLCASSTLGFTYEQYFGPGTRLTVT.

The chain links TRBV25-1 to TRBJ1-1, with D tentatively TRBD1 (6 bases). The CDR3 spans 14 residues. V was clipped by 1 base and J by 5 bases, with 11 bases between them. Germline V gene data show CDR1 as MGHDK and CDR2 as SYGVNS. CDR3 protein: CASSEFLGATEAFF. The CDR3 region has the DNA TGTGCCAGCAGTGAATTTTTGGGGGCGACTGAAGCTTTCTTT.

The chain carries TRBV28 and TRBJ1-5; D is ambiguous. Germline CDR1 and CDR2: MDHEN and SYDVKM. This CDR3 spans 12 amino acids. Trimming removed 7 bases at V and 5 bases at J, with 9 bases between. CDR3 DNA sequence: TGTGCCAGCACCCTGGTCCATCAGCCCCAGCATTTT. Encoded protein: CASTLVHQPQHF.

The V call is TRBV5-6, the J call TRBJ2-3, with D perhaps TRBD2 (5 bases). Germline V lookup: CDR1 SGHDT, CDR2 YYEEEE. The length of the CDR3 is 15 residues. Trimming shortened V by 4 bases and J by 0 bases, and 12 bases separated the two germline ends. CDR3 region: CASSLIASSTDTQYF. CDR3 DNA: TGTGCCAGCAGCCTCATAGCGAGTAGCACAGATACGCAGTATTTT.

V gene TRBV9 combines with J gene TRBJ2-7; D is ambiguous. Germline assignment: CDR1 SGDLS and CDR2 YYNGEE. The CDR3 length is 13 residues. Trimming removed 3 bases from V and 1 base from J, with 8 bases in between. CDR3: CASSGPLSYEQYF. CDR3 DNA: TGTGCCAGCAGCGGACCTCTATCCTACGAGCAGTACTTC.

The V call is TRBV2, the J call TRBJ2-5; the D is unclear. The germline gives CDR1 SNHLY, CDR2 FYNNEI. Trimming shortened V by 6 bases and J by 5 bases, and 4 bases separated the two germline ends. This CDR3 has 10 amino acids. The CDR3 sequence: CASRRETQYF. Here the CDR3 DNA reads TGTGCCAGCAGACGGGAGACCCAGTACTTC.

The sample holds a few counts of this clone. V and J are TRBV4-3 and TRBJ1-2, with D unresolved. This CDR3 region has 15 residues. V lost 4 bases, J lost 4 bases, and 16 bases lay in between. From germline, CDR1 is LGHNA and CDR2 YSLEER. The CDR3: CASSLGYEGAYGYTF. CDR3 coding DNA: TGCGCCAGCAGCCTTGGTTATGAGGGAGCCTATGGCTACACCTTC.